This is a list of T cell receptor beta chains from one sample in a study of blood T cell repertoires in COVID-19. Clones were read by immunoSEQ multiplex PCR, and TCRdb kept only the in-frame ones, dropping some. The sample consists of about 170,000 clones, around 88% of them appearing once. The sample was peripheral blood. The receptors were sampled from a woman in her 70s who had recovered from COVID-19. Each CDR3 is given with its conserved first and last residue. The order of the fields is clone size, J gene, D gene, V gene, CDR3 protein, CDR3 DNA. D genes are given only for firm matches. Rows may omit the clone size; those that give it use once, few, many or a size class.

clone size: few; J gene: TRBJ2-7; D gene: .; V gene: TRBV5-6; CDR3 protein: CASSFGGTYEQYF; CDR3 DNA: TGTGCCAGCAGCTTCGGAGGAACCTACGAGCAGTACTTC
clone size: .; J gene: TRBJ2-5; D gene: TRBD1; V gene: TRBV15; CDR3 protein: CATSRQGLETQYF; CDR3 DNA: TGTGCCACCAGCCGACAGGGTTTGGAGACCCAGTACTTC
clone size: once; J gene: TRBJ2-2; D gene: .; V gene: TRBV7-3; CDR3 protein: CASSLTHNTGELFF; CDR3 DNA: TGTGCCAGCAGCTTAACTCATAACACCGGGGAGCTGTTTTTT
clone size: .; J gene: TRBJ2-1; D gene: TRBD2; V gene: TRBV13; CDR3 protein: CASSPRPGLARNEQFF; CDR3 DNA: TGTGCCAGCAGCCCACGGCCGGGACTAGCGCGAAATGAGCAGTTCTTC
clone size: .; J gene: TRBJ1-2; D gene: TRBD1; V gene: TRBV5-8; CDR3 protein: CASSHTGVNYGYTF; CDR3 DNA: TGTGCCAGCAGCCACACAGGGGTTAACTATGGCTACACCTTC
clone size: .; J gene: TRBJ2-1; D gene: .; V gene: TRBV9; CDR3 protein: CASSVGGAEYNEQFF; CDR3 DNA: TGTGCCAGCAGCGTCGGGGGAGCCGAATACAATGAGCAGTTCTTC
clone size: .; J gene: TRBJ2-3; D gene: .; V gene: TRBV7-3; CDR3 protein: CASSLTAGTDTQYF; CDR3 DNA: TGTGCCAGCAGCTTAACGGCCGGCACAGATACGCAGTATTTT
clone size: .; J gene: TRBJ2-7; D gene: TRBD1; V gene: TRBV9; CDR3 protein: CASSARGQVGEQYF; CDR3 DNA: TGTGCCAGCAGCGCACGGGGACAGGTGGGTGAGCAGTACTTC
clone size: .; J gene: TRBJ2-5; D gene: TRBD2; V gene: TRBV19; CDR3 protein: CASSIGGTSGRGETQYF; CDR3 DNA: TGTGCCAGTAGTATAGGAGGGACTAGCGGGAGAGGGGAGACCCAGTACTTC
clone size: .; J gene: TRBJ1-4; D gene: .; V gene: TRBV6-5; CDR3 protein: CASSRGGDEKLFF; CDR3 DNA: TGTGCCAGCAGCCGGGGGGGGGATGAAAAACTGTTTTTT
clone size: .; J gene: TRBJ2-5; D gene: TRBD2; V gene: TRBV7-3; CDR3 protein: CASSLGGGTQYF; CDR3 DNA: TGTGCCAGCAGCTTAGGCGGGGGGACCCAGTACTTC
clone size: .; J gene: TRBJ1-1; D gene: .; V gene: TRBV28; CDR3 protein: CASSLWGGGADTEAFF; CDR3 DNA: TGTGCCAGCAGTTTATGGGGCGGGGGGGCGGACACTGAAGCTTTCTTT
clone size: .; J gene: TRBJ2-6; D gene: TRBD1; V gene: TRBV4-1; CDR3 protein: CASSQAPWATGLGANVLTF; CDR3 DNA: TGCGCCAGCAGCCAAGCCCCATGGGCGACAGGGCTCGGGGCCAACGTCCTGACTTTC
clone size: .; J gene: TRBJ1-4; D gene: TRBD1; V gene: TRBV4-1; CDR3 protein: CASSHPAGTGVYNEKLFF; CDR3 DNA: TGCGCCAGCAGCCACCCAGCCGGGACAGGGGTCTATAATGAAAAACTGTTTTTT
clone size: .; J gene: TRBJ2-5; D gene: .; V gene: TRBV4-3; CDR3 protein: CASSQAEGEWEETQYF; CDR3 DNA: TGCGCCAGCAGCCAGGCCGAGGGGGAGTGGGAAGAGACCCAGTACTTC
clone size: once; J gene: TRBJ1-4; D gene: .; V gene: TRBV5-8; CDR3 protein: CASSLYRAANEKLFF; CDR3 DNA: TGTGCCAGCAGCCTATACAGGGCTGCTAATGAAAAACTGTTTTTT
clone size: .; J gene: TRBJ2-5; D gene: .; V gene: TRBV3-1/TRBV3-2; CDR3 protein: CASSPGGSETQYF; CDR3 DNA: TGTGCCAGCAGCCCAGGGGGGTCAGAGACCCAGTACTTC
clone size: .; J gene: TRBJ2-2; D gene: TRBD2; V gene: TRBV7-3; CDR3 protein: CASSLLREGTGELFF; CDR3 DNA: TGTGCCAGCAGCTTATTGCGGGAGGGCACCGGGGAGCTGTTTTTT
clone size: .; J gene: TRBJ2-7; D gene: TRBD1; V gene: TRBV6-5; CDR3 protein: CASNQGDSYEQYF; CDR3 DNA: TGTGCCAGCAATCAGGGGGACTCCTACGAGCAGTACTTC
clone size: .; J gene: TRBJ1-5; D gene: TRBD1; V gene: TRBV10-3; CDR3 protein: CAITDREEQPQHF; CDR3 DNA: TGTGCCATCACGGACAGGGAGGAACAGCCCCAGCATTTT
clone size: .; J gene: TRBJ2-1; D gene: TRBD2; V gene: TRBV7-2; CDR3 protein: CASSPRLAGPSSYNEQFF; CDR3 DNA: TGTGCCAGCAGCCCGAGGCTAGCGGGCCCGAGCTCCTACAATGAGCAGTTCTTC
clone size: .; J gene: TRBJ1-1; D gene: TRBD1; V gene: TRBV7-8; CDR3 protein: CASRDRGSKNTEAFF; CDR3 DNA: TGTGCCAGCCGGGACAGGGGATCAAAGAACACTGAAGCTTTCTTT
clone size: .; J gene: TRBJ2-1; D gene: .; V gene: TRBV4-3; CDR3 protein: CASSPAQGGEQFF; CDR3 DNA: TGCGCCAGCAGCCCTGCCCAGGGTGGTGAGCAGTTCTTC
clone size: .; J gene: TRBJ2-5; D gene: .; V gene: TRBV28; CDR3 protein: CASRTPGRPQETQYF; CDR3 DNA: TGTGCCAGCAGGACCCCAGGGCGCCCTCAAGAGACCCAGTACTTC
clone size: .; J gene: TRBJ1-2; D gene: .; V gene: TRBV7-9; CDR3 protein: CAGGGYGYTF; CDR3 DNA: TGTGCCGGCGGAGGCTATGGCTACACCTTC
clone size: .; J gene: TRBJ1-1; D gene: .; V gene: TRBV5-1; CDR3 protein: CASSWGGRAGNTEAFF; CDR3 DNA: TGCGCCAGCAGCTGGGGAGGCAGGGCGGGGAACACTGAAGCTTTCTTT
clone size: once; J gene: TRBJ1-2; D gene: TRBD1; V gene: TRBV6-4; CDR3 protein: CASSPRGTGDYGYTF; CDR3 DNA: TGTGCCAGCAGCCCCCGGGGGACAGGGGACTATGGCTACACCTTC
clone size: .; J gene: TRBJ1-1; D gene: TRBD1; V gene: TRBV5-5; CDR3 protein: CASSFGQGEAFF; CDR3 DNA: TGTGCCAGCAGCTTTGGACAGGGTGAAGCTTTCTTT
clone size: .; J gene: TRBJ1-1; D gene: TRBD1; V gene: TRBV5-1; CDR3 protein: CASRQGALNTEAFF; CDR3 DNA: TGCGCCAGCAGACAGGGGGCTCTGAACACTGAAGCTTTCTTT
clone size: .; J gene: TRBJ2-2; D gene: .; V gene: TRBV10-3; CDR3 protein: CAIGGGAHTGELFF; CDR3 DNA: TGTGCCATCGGAGGGGGGGCACACACCGGGGAGCTGTTTTTT